This T cell receptor beta chain came from a study of CD8 T cells in ankylosing spondylitis. Study outcomes and limitations: Matched ankylosing spondylitis synovial fluid reportedly contained a significantly enriched population of disease-linked clones.

TCRdb fed the 5' RACE reads into MiXCR, producing one record per CDR3 protein. In the table there are about 250,000 distinct CDR3 sequences, 7.5% to 9.5% of which are singletons. This clonotype came up many times. Its matching antigen is unknown. The ends lost 2 bases at V and 4 bases at J; junction bases unmatched: 7. The length of the CDR3 is 16 residues. CDR1 is SGHTA and CDR2 is FQGNSA in the germline V gene. This sequence joins TRBV7-2 and TRBJ2-3, with TRBD2 matching 9 bases. The source is a female donor with ankylosing spondylitis or in good health (not recorded which). Sequencing was carried out using blood, either unsorted or a sorted T cell fraction (not recorded which). As DNA, the CDR3 is TGTGCCAGCAGCTTAAATTTAGCTAGCGGGGCAGATACGCAGTATTTT. Translation gives CASSLNLASGADTQYF.